What follows describes a single T cell receptor beta chain. It may be a read error: a sequence one base away is much more abundant. The conserved closing phenylalanine or tryptophan is absent in this CDR3, likely reflecting a read error. Germline V gives CDR1 SEHNR, CDR2 FQNEAQ (reference sequence). The V and J ends lost 0 bases and 4 bases respectively, with 6 bases between them. This CDR3 region has 14 residues. In TCRdb, the multiplex PCR reads were re-called with MiXCR into one record per CDR3 protein. The sample records about 130,000 distinct CDR3 sequences, less than 25% being singletons. These data belong to a study of breast tumors, draining lymph nodes, adjacent tissues. Axillary draining lymph nodes of breast cancer patients supplied the node samples.

The chain uses TRBV7-9 and TRBJ2-2; tentative D call: TRBD2 (5 bases). The sample consisted of axillary lymph node tissue. The sequence came from a female donor with breast cancer. Some clones in this sample may be carry-over from other donors' samples. CDR3 in DNA: TGTGCCAGCAGCTTAGCGGGAGTCACCGGGGAGCTGTTTGTT. This encodes CASSLAGVTGELFV.